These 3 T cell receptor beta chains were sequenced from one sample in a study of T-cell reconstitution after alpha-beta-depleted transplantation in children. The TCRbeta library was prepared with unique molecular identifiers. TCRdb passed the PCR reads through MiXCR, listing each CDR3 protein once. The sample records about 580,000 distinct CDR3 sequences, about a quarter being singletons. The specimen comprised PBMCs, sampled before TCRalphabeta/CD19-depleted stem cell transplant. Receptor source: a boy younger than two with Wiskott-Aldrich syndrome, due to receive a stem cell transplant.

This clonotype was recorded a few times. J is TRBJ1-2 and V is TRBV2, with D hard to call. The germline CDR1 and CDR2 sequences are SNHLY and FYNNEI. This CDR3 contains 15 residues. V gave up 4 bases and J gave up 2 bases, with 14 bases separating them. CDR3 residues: CASSALGLANYGYTF. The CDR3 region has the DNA TGTGCCAGCAGTGCCTTAGGGTTGGCGAACTATGGCTACACCTTC.

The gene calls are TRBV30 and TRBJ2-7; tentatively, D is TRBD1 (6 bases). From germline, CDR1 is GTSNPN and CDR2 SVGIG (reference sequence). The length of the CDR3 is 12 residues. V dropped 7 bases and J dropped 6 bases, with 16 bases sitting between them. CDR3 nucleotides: TGTGCCTCACAGGGTGTCCTATCCGAGCAGTACTTC. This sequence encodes CASQGVLSEQYF.

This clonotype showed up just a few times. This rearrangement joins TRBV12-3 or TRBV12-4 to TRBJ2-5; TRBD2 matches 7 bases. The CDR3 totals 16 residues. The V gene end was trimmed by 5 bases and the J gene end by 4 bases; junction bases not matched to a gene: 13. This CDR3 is CASSLYAGVGSETQYF. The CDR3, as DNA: TGTGCCAGCAGTCTATATGCGGGAGTTGGTTCAGAGACCCAGTACTTC.